Below are 16 T cell receptor beta chains sequenced from a single sample in a study of CD8+ T cells in alopecia areata. Extraction of RNA preceded its reverse transcription into cDNA, which served as the sequencing template. Clones were read by immunoSEQ multiplex PCR, and TCRdb kept only the in-frame ones, dropping some. The sample lists about 200,000 clones, 55% to 70% occurring once. Sample treatment: oral pan-JAK inhibitor, 5-10 mg twice daily. The starting material was CD4+ T cells sorted from blood, obtained at week 4, from a patient treated with tofacitinib. These receptor sequences come from a human donor with alopecia areata.

There are a few counts of this clone. V and J are TRBV4-1 and TRBJ2-3, with 10 bases matching TRBD2. The CDR3 length is 17 residues. Per the germline V gene, CDR1 is MGHRA and CDR2 is YSYEKL. J lost 0 bases, V lost 1 base, and 4 bases had no gene match. CDR3 amino acids: CASSQVGTSASTDTQYF. As DNA, the CDR3 is TGCGCCAGCAGCCAAGTAGGGACTAGCGCTAGCACAGATACGCAGTATTTT.

This clone has a handful of counts. The chain recombines TRBV5-1 with TRBJ2-7; TRBD1 matches 9 bases. The CDR3 consists of 14 residues. Germline trimming cut 4 bases from V and 6 bases from J; bases unmatched to any gene: 8. CDR1 is SGHRS and CDR2 is YFSETQ in the germline V gene. The CDR3 bases are TGCGCCAGCAGCGGACAGGGGCATACCCCCGAGCAGTACTTC. Its translation is CASSGQGHTPEQYF.

The CDR3 spells CASSGVAGGEETQYF. CDR3 nucleotides: TGTGCCAGCAGTGGAGTAGCGGGGGGGGAAGAGACCCAGTACTTC. The rearrangement uses TRBV2 and TRBJ2-5; 11 bases match TRBD2. CDR1 is SNHLY, CDR2 FYNNEI, per germline. The CDR3 is 15 residues long. Germline trimming cut 4 bases from V and 3 bases from J; bases unmatched to any gene: 4.

The chain has TRBV30 and TRBJ1-6; possible D gene TRBD1, 5 bases. The V end lost 2 bases, the J end lost 7 bases, and 9 bases lay between the germline ends. Germline assignment: CDR1 GTSNPN and CDR2 SVGIG (reference sequence). This CDR3 has 13 amino acids. The CDR3 DNA sequence: TGTGCCTGGAGTCCCGGGACGAATTCACCCCTCCACTTT. This encodes CAWSPGTNSPLHF.

The J gene is TRBJ2-1, the V gene TRBV7-8; 12 bases agree with TRBD2. The V segment lost 2 bases and the J segment 3 bases; nucleotides outside the gene matches: 5. This CDR3 has 17 residues. CDR1 is SGHVS and CDR2 is FQNEAQ in the germline V gene. DNA for the CDR3: TGTGCCAGCAGCTTATGGACTAGCGGGGTTGACTACAATGAGCAGTTCTTC. It codes for CASSLWTSGVDYNEQFF.

This clone was detected a few times. V usage is TRBV29-1 and J usage is TRBJ2-6; 7 nucleotides agree with TRBD1. J gave up 2 bases and V 5 bases, and 6 bases lay outside the gene matches. The germline CDR1 and CDR2 sequences are SQVTM and ANQGSEA. This CDR3 comprises 15 residues. In nucleotides, the CDR3 is TGCAGCGTTACAAGACAGGGCACTGGGGCCAACGTCCTGACTTTC. Protein sequence: CSVTRQGTGANVLTF.

The V and J genes are TRBV18 and TRBJ2-7, with 11 bases lining up with TRBD1. Looked up from germline, CDR1 is KGHSH and CDR2 is LQKENI. CDR3 length: 14 residues. Unmatched junction bases numbered 5, after V lost 6 bases and J lost 4 bases. This CDR3 is CASSPGTGGYEQYF. The CDR3 DNA reads TGTGCCAGCTCCCCCGGGACAGGGGGATACGAGCAGTACTTC.

This clone was seen only a few times. This chain uses TRBV4-3 with TRBJ2-3; either TRBD1 or TRBD2 may supply D (5 bases each). V lost 0 bases, J lost 7 bases, and 17 bases lay in between. The CDR3 is 16 amino acids. Germline CDR1 is LGHNA and CDR2 is YSLEER. CDR3 region: CASSQDPQGGLYTQYF. Written as DNA, the CDR3 is TGCGCCAGCAGCCAAGATCCGCAGGGCGGGTTATATACGCAGTATTTT.

CDR3 nucleotides: TGTGCCTGGAGTACGGGCCTCGGGGATCAGCCCCAGCATTTT. Translation gives CAWSTGLGDQPQHF. V and J are TRBV30 and TRBJ1-5, with D hard to call. Germline loops: CDR1 GTSNPN, CDR2 SVGIG (reference sequence). Trimming took off 2 bases at V and 5 bases at J, with 13 bases between the two ends. CDR3 length equals 14 residues.

This chain joins TRBV29-1 and TRBJ1-4, with D unclear. This CDR3 contains 13 residues. The V and J ends lost 3 bases and 7 bases respectively, with 12 bases between them. Germline CDR1 and CDR2: SQVTM and ANQGSEA. The CDR3 sequence is CSVDPGVGEKLFF. DNA of the CDR3: TGCAGCGTTGATCCAGGTGTGGGTGAAAAACTGTTTTTT.

V is TRBV13 and J is TRBJ2-7, with D tentatively TRBD1 (5 bases). Germline loops: CDR1 PRHDT, CDR2 FYEKMQ (reference sequence). CDR3 length: 12 amino acids. V shed 5 bases and J shed 7 bases, with 12 bases lying between them. CDR3 sequence: CASSSRQGEQYF. In DNA form, the CDR3 reads TGTGCCAGCAGCAGCCGGCAGGGTGAGCAGTACTTC.

The chain combines TRBV4-2 with TRBJ2-3, with 12 bases lining up with TRBD2. CDR3 size: 19 residues. Per the germline V gene, CDR1 is LGHNA and CDR2 is YNFKEQ. Trimming at V came to 5 bases and at J to 2 bases, leaving 14 bases not matched to a gene. CDR3 region: CASSYGLAGPVTFTDTQYF. In nucleotides, the CDR3 is TGTGCCAGCAGCTACGGACTAGCGGGGCCCGTCACCTTCACAGATACGCAGTATTTT.

The rearrangement uses TRBV29-1 and TRBJ1-4; D uncertain. Germline CDR1 SQVTM, CDR2 ANQGSEA. The CDR3 is made up of 11 amino acids. Trimming pared 2 bases from V and 8 bases from J, leaving 6 bases between. In nucleotides, the CDR3 is TGCAGCGTTGAATGGTGGGAAAAACTGTTTTTT. Translation gives CSVEWWEKLFF.

About this clone itself: A junction boundary mismatches the germline segment, possibly from a read error. The chain links TRBV27 to TRBJ2-6, with D unresolved. The germline V gene has CDR1 MNHEY and CDR2 SMNVEV (reference sequence). The CDR3 is made up of 13 amino acids. The CDR3 protein is CASTGYGANVLTF. CDR3 in DNA: TGTGCAAGCACCGGGTATGGGGCCAACGTCCTGACTTTC.

The chain joins TRBV4-2 to TRBJ2-3; D remains unclear. V was pared by 0 bases and J by 8 bases, with 9 bases between. The CDR3 consists of 13 residues. Per germline, CDR1 LGHNA and CDR2 YNFKEQ. The CDR3 DNA sequence: TGTGCCAGCAGCCAAGATGTTACGGTTACGCAGTATTTT. This encodes CASSQDVTVTQYF.

This chain links TRBV7-9 with TRBJ2-3; 9 nucleotides align to TRBD2. V shed 8 bases, J shed 3 bases, and the junction held 9 bases outside the gene matches. This CDR3 has 15 residues. Germline V lookup: CDR1 SEHNR, CDR2 FQNEAQ (reference sequence). CDR3 bases: TGTGCCAGCGCTGAAACTAGCGGGCTTACAGATACGCAGTATTTT. It translates to CASAETSGLTDTQYF. Using reference TRBV7-9 and TRBJ2-3 for the parts outside the CDR3, the full variable domain is DTGVSQNPRHKITKRGQNVTFRCDPISEHNRLYWYRQTLGQGPEFLTYFQNEAQLEKSRLLSDRFSAERPKGSFSTLEIQRTEQGDSAMYLCASAETSGLTDTQYFGPGTRLTVL.